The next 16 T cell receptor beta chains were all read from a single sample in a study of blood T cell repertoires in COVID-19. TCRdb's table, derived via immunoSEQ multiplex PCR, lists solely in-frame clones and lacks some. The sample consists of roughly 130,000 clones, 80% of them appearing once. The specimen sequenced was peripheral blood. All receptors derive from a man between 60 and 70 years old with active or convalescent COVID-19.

The CDR3 nucleotides are TGTGCCAGCAGTGCGGGACAACTTGAGGGCGCAGATACGCAGTATTTT. Translating it yields CASSAGQLEGADTQYF. The chain uses TRBV2 and TRBJ2-3, with TRBD1 as a possible D gene (6 bases). CDR1 and CDR2 (germline): SNHLY, FYNNEI. The CDR3 loop spans 16 amino acids. The germline V and J ends were trimmed by 4 bases and 4 bases, with 18 bases remaining between them.

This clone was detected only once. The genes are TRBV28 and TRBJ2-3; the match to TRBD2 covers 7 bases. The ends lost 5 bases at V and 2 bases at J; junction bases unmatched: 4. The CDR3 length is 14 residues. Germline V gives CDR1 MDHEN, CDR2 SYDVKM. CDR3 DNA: TGTGCCAGCAGTGGTCTAGCGGCCACAGATACGCAGTATTTT. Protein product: CASSGLAATDTQYF.

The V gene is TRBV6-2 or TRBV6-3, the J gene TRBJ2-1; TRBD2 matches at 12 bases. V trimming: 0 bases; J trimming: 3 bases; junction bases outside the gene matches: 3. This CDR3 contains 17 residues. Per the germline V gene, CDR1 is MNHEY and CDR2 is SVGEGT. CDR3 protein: CASSYSGLAGVYNEQFF. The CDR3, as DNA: TGTGCCAGCAGTTACTCGGGACTAGCGGGTGTCTACAATGAGCAGTTCTTC.

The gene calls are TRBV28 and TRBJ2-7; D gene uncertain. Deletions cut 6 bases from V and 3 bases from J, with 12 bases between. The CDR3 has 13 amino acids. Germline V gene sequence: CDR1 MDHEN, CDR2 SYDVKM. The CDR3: CASSFTKYYEQYF. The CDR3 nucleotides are TGTGCCAGCAGCTTTACAAAATACTACGAGCAGTACTTC.

DNA of the CDR3: TGTGCCACCAGCAGAGTGCAGGGAAACACTGAAGCTTTCTTT. Translated, it gives CATSRVQGNTEAFF. V gene TRBV15 combines with J gene TRBJ1-1; D may be TRBD1 (5 bases). Trimming removed 1 base from V and 2 bases from J, with 8 bases in between. Germline lookup yields CDR1 LNHNV and CDR2 YYDKDF (reference sequence). The CDR3 has 14 residues.

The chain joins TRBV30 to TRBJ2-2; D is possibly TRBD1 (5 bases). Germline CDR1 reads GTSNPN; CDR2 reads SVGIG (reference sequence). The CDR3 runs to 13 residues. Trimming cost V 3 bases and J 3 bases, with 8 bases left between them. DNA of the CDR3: TGTGCCTGGAGGGACACCTACACCGGGGAGCTGTTTTTT. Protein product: CAWRDTYTGELFF.

The CDR3 here is CASSLPGQAVYNEQFF. CDR3 DNA: TGTGCCAGCAGCCTACCAGGACAGGCGGTCTACAATGAGCAGTTCTTC. The chain employs TRBV6-4 and TRBJ2-1; 7 positions match TRBD1. V shed 6 bases and J 3 bases; nucleotides not matched to a gene: 11. The germline V gene has CDR1 MRHNA and CDR2 SNTAGT. The CDR3 is 16 amino acids.

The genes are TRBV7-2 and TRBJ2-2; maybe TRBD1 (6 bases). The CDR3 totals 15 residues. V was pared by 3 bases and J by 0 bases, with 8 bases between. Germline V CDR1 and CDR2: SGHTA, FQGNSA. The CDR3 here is CASSLGHSNTGELFF. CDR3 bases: TGTGCCAGCAGCTTGGGACATTCGAACACCGGGGAGCTGTTTTTT.

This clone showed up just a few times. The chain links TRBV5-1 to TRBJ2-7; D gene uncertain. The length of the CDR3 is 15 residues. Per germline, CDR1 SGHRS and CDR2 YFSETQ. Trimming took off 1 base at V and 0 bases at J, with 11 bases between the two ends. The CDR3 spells CASSLSAESSYEQYF. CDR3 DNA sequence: TGCGCCAGCAGCTTGTCTGCGGAGTCCTCCTACGAGCAGTACTTC.

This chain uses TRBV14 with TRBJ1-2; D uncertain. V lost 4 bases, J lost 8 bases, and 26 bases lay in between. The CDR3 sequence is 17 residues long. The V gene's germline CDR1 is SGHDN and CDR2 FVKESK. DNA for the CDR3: TGTGCCAGCAGCCCGAACCCCTGGCGAGGTCCTGGTCAGGGCTACACCTTC. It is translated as CASSPNPWRGPGQGYTF.

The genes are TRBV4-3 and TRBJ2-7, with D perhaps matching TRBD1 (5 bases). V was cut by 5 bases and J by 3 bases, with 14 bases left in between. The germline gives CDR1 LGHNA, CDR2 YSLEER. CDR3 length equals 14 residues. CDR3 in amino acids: CASSIAQGYYEQYF. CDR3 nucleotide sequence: TGCGCCAGCAGCATAGCCCAGGGATACTACGAGCAGTACTTC.

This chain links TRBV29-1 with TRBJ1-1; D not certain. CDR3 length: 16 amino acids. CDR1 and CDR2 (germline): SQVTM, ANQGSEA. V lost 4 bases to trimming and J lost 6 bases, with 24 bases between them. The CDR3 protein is CSVVKVQQLNSAEAFF. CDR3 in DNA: TGCAGCGTTGTCAAGGTTCAACAACTAAATAGCGCTGAAGCTTTCTTT.

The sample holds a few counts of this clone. The CDR3: CASSQNRGGYTF. Written as DNA, the CDR3 is TGTGCCAGCAGCCAAAACAGGGGGGGCTACACCTTC. The J gene is TRBJ1-2, the V gene TRBV7-8, with 8 bases fitting TRBD1. The CDR3 runs 12 residues. Germline V gene sequence: CDR1 SGHVS, CDR2 FQNEAQ. Trimming cost V 5 bases and J 8 bases; bases outside gene matches: 4.

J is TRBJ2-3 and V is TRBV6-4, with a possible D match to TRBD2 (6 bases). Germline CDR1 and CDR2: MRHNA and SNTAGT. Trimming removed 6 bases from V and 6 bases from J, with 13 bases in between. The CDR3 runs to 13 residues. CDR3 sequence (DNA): TGTGCCAGCAGACTGTCCGGGACTGATACGCAGTATTTT. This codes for CASRLSGTDTQYF.

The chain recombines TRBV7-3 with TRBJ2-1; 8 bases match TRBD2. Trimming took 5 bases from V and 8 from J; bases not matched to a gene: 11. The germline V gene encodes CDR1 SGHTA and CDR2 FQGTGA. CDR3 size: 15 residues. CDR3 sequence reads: CASSLVAGRSDEQFF. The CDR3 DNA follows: TGTGCCAGCAGCCTAGTAGCGGGGAGATCCGATGAGCAGTTCTTC.

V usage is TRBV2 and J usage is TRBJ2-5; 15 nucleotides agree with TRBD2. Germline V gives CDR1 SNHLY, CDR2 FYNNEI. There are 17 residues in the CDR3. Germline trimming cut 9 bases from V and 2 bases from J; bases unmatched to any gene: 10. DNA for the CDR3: TGTGCCAGGCTAGGACTAGCGGGAGGGCCTCAACAAGAGACCCAGTACTTC. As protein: CARLGLAGGPQQETQYF.